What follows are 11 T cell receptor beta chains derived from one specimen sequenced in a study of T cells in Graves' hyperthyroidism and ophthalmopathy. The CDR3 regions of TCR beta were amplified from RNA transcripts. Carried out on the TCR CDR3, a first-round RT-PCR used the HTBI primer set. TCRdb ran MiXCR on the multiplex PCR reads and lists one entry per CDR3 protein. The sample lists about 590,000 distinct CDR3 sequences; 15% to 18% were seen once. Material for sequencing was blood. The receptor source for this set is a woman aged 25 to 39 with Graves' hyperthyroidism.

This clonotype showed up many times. CDR3 residues: CASRTLGAGNTGELFF. The DNA for the CDR3 is TGTGCCAGCAGAACACTCGGGGCCGGTAACACCGGGGAGCTGTTTTTT. The chain carries TRBV6-1 and TRBJ2-2; D tentatively reads TRBD1 or TRBD2 (5 bases each). Trimming cost V 6 bases and J 2 bases, with 16 bases left between them. Germline values: CDR1 MNHNS, CDR2 SASEGT. CDR3 length equals 16 residues.

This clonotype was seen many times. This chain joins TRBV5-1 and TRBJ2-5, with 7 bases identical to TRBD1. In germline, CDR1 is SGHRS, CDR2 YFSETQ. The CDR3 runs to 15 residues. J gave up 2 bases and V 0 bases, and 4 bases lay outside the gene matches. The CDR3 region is CASSLGTGPQETQYF. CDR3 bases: TGCGCCAGCAGCTTGGGGACAGGACCACAAGAGACCCAGTACTTC.

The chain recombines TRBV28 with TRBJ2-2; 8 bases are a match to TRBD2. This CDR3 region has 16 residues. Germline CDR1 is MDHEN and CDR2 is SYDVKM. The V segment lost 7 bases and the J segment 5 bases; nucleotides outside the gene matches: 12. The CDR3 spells CASTPEGSGETGELFF. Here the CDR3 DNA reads TGTGCCAGCACCCCCGAAGGTAGCGGGGAAACCGGGGAGCTGTTTTTT.

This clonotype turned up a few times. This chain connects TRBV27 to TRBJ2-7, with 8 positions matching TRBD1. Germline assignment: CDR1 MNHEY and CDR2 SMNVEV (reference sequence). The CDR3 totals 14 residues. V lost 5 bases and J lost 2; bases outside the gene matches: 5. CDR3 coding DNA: TGTGCCAGCAGTCCGACAGGGGTAGCCTACGAGCAGTACTTC. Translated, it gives CASSPTGVAYEQYF.

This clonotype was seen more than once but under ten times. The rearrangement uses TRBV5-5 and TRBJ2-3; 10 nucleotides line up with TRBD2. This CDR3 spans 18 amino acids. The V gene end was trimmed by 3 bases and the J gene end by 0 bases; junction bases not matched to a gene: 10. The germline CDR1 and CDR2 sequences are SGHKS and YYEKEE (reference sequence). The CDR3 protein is CASSWTLAGATSTDTQYF. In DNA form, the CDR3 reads TGTGCCAGCAGCTGGACCCTAGCGGGAGCCACGAGCACAGATACGCAGTATTTT.

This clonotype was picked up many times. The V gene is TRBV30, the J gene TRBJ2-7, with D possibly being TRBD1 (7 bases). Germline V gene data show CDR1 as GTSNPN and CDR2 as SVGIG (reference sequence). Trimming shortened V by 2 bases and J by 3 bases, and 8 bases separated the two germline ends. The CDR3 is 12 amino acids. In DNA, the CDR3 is TGTGCCTGGAGTCAGGGGGGCTACGAGCAGTACTTC. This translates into CAWSQGGYEQYF.

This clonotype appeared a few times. The CDR3 loop is CASSQGGQSYEQYF. CDR3 nucleotide sequence: TGCGCCAGCAGCCAAGGCGGACAGTCCTACGAGCAGTACTTC. This chain joins TRBV4-1 and TRBJ2-7, with D possibly matching TRBD1 (6 bases). Trimming left V 1 base short and J 1 base short, with 8 bases between. Looked up from germline, CDR1 is MGHRA and CDR2 is YSYEKL. This CDR3 contains 14 residues.

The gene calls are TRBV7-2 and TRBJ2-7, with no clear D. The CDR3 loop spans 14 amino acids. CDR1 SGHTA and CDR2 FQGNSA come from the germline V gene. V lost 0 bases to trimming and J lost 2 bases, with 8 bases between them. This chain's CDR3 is CASSLAHATYEQYF. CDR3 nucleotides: TGTGCCAGCAGCTTAGCGCACGCCACCTACGAGCAGTACTTC.

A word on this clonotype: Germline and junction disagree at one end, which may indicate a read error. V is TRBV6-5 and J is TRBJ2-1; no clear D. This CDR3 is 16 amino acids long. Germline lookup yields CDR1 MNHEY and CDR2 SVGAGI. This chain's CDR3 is CASSPRTLSSYNEQLF. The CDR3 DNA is TGTGCCAGCAGTCCTCGAACGCTTAGCTCCTACAATGAGCAGCTCTTC.

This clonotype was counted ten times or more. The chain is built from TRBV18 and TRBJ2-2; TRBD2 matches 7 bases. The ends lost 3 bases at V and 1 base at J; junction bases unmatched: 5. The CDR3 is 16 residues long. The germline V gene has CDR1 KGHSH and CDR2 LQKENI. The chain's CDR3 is CASSPFQRENTGELFF. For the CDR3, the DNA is TGTGCCAGCTCACCCTTTCAGCGGGAGAACACCGGGGAGCTGTTTTTT.

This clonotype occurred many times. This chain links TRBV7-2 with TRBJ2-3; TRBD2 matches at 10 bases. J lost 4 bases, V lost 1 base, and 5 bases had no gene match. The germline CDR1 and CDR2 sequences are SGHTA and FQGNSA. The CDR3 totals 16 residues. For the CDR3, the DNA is TGTGCCAGCAGCTTAGGAGGTAGCGGGAGGTCAGATACGCAGTATTTT. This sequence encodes CASSLGGSGRSDTQYF.